The entry below describes one T cell receptor beta chain. What it binds is not known. The data are from a study of siplizumab effects on memory and regulatory T cells. Whole-study findings and limits: Naive T cells seemed more diverse than memory cells and seemed major alloresponse contributors. Suppression by proliferating Tregs derived from siplizumab cultures was not verified. Proliferating CD4+ or CD8+ clones, roughly 80-95% of them, lacked an assignable naive or memory phenotype.

Germline CDR1 is MDHEN and CDR2 is SYDVKM. The CDR3 sequence is 17 residues long. V gave up 4 bases and J gave up 1 base; unmatched junction bases: 9. Assay used: immunoSEQ multiplex PCR; TCRdb lists only in-frame clones, some missing. The sample consists of over 90,000 clones, 80% to 95% of them appearing once. The specimen sequenced was CD4+ T cells sorted from blood. The receptor comes from a human donor in good health. The chain combines TRBV28 with TRBJ2-7; 11 nucleotides agree with TRBD2. CDR3: CASSWELAGEMSYEQYF. As DNA, the CDR3 is TGTGCCAGCAGTTGGGAACTAGCGGGAGAGATGTCCTACGAGCAGTACTTC.